Listed below are T cell receptor beta chains from one sample, sequenced in a study of naive and memory T cell subsets. TCRdb recomputed calls from the UMI-ligation and nested PCR reads with MiXCR, one row per CDR3 protein. The top ten hold around 1.5% of the sample, which has approximately 89,000 distinct CDR3 sequences, 5.5% to 8.5% seen once. Sequencing used central memory CD4+ T cells from blood. Receptor source: a human donor in good health. Both conserved end residues are part of each CDR3. The D gene is left open where the match is weak. Size is stated for part of the rows, as once, few or many counts, or as a class when the clone is expanded.

clone size	V gene	J gene	D gene	CDR3 protein	CDR3 DNA
many	TRBV28	TRBJ1-1	-	CASSGHGVVNTEAFF	TGTGCCAGCAGTGGGCACGGGGTGGTGAACACTGAAGCTTTCTTT
-	TRBV7-7	TRBJ2-5	TRBD2	CASSLGAGGANRETQYF	TGTGCTAGCAGCTTAGGGGCCGGGGGGGCCAACCGAGAGACCCAGTACTTC
-	TRBV9	TRBJ1-3	TRBD1	CASSDSPGQVSGNTLYF	TGTGCCAGCAGCGACTCACCCGGACAGGTATCAGGAAACACCTTATATTTT
many	TRBV20-1	TRBJ2-4	TRBD1	CSADRGAKNIQYF	TGCAGTGCTGACAGGGGAGCCAAAAACATTCAGTACTTC
few	TRBV7-8	TRBJ2-7	-	CASSASPGGEQYF	TGTGCCAGCAGCGCATCCCCTGGGGGGGAGCAGTACTTC
many	TRBV7-2	TRBJ1-6	-	CASSTGLHLSPLHF	TGTGCCAGCAGCACGGGACTCCACCTCTCACCCCTCCACTTT
-	TRBV29-1	TRBJ1-1	TRBD1	CSAAGTANTEAFF	TGCAGCGCTGCAGGGACAGCGAACACTGAAGCTTTCTTT
many	TRBV12-3/TRBV12-4	TRBJ1-2	-	CASSPSYGYTF	TGTGCCAGCAGCCCTAGCTATGGCTACACCTTC
many	TRBV12-3/TRBV12-4	TRBJ1-1	TRBD1	CASRSGTGLWGMNTEAFF	TGTGCCAGCAGATCCGGGACAGGGCTTTGGGGCATGAACACTGAAGCTTTCTTT
many	TRBV2	TRBJ2-7	TRBD2	CASSERRSSGPRYYEQYF	TGTGCCAGCAGTGAACGGCGGTCTAGCGGCCCTCGGTACTACGAGCAGTACTTC
-	TRBV10-3	TRBJ2-1	-	CAIGPREGNEQFF	TGTGCCATCGGGCCCCGGGAAGGCAATGAGCAGTTCTTC
few	TRBV3-1	TRBJ1-4	-	CASSQRGLGEKLFF	TGTGCCAGCAGCCAACGGGGATTGGGCGAAAAACTGTTTTTT
few	TRBV5-6	TRBJ2-7	TRBD1	CASRVRTGAHEQYF	TGTGCCAGCAGGGTTCGGACAGGGGCCCACGAGCAGTACTTC
many	TRBV12-3/TRBV12-4	TRBJ1-1	-	CASTFGVMNTEAFF	TGTGCCAGCACCTTCGGGGTTATGAACACTGAAGCTTTCTTT
few	TRBV24-1	TRBJ2-5	-	CATGYQETQYF	TGTGCCACCGGGTACCAAGAGACCCAGTACTTC
many	TRBV6-6	TRBJ1-3	-	CASIQGAGNTIYF	TGTGCCAGCATACAGGGCGCTGGAAACACCATATATTTT
few	TRBV5-6	TRBJ2-3	TRBD2	CASSRLAGAFTDTQYF	TGTGCCAGCAGCCGACTAGCGGGAGCCTTCACAGATACGCAGTATTTT
-	TRBV27	TRBJ2-7	TRBD2	CASSFRSPSRTSLAPHKKYEQYF	TGTGCCAGCAGTTTCCGCTCCCCCTCCCGGACTAGCTTGGCCCCCCATAAGAAATACGAGCAGTACTTC
many	TRBV2	TRBJ1-2	-	CASSVQGDYGYTF	TGTGCCAGCAGTGTGCAGGGTGACTATGGCTACACCTTC
many	TRBV30	TRBJ2-3	-	CAWSTPLGTQYF	TGTGCCTGGAGTACCCCTTTAGGAACGCAGTATTTT
many	TRBV7-2	TRBJ2-3	-	CASSTRDGYTDTQYF	TGTGCCAGCAGCACGCGGGACGGATACACAGATACGCAGTATTTT
few	TRBV12-3/TRBV12-4	TRBJ2-1	-	CASSFLDEQFF	TGTGCCAGCAGTTTTTTGGACGAGCAGTTCTTC
-	TRBV14	TRBJ1-2	-	CASSQDKKPSYGYTF	TGTGCCAGCAGCCAAGATAAAAAACCCTCCTATGGCTACACCTTC
many	TRBV20-1	TRBJ1-2	TRBD1	CSARDFTGQGKAGYTF	TGCAGTGCTAGAGATTTTACGGGACAGGGAAAGGCAGGCTACACCTTC
many	TRBV12-3/TRBV12-4	TRBJ2-5	-	CASRPDQETQYF	TGTGCCAGCAGGCCAGACCAAGAGACCCAGTACTTC
-	TRBV5-1	TRBJ2-2	-	CASSWGGDTGGLFF	TGCGCCAGCAGCTGGGGGGGCGACACCGGGGGGCTGTTTTTT
many	TRBV6-2/TRBV6-3	TRBJ2-7	TRBD2	CASSYLGEGRYEQYF	TGTGCCAGCAGTTATCTGGGGGAGGGCCGCTACGAGCAGTACTTC
many	TRBV9	TRBJ2-5	-	CASSLASGIIGGETQYF	TGTGCCAGCAGCTTAGCTTCGGGGATCATTGGAGGGGAGACCCAGTACTTC
few	TRBV4-2	TRBJ2-3	TRBD2	CASSRRRLAGGPADTQYF	TGTGCCAGCAGCCGCAGACGACTAGCGGGGGGTCCGGCAGATACGCAGTATTTT
few	TRBV12-3/TRBV12-4	TRBJ1-1	-	CASGGQTWTEAFF	TGTGCCAGCGGCGGGCAAACCTGGACTGAAGCTTTCTTT
many	TRBV5-6	TRBJ1-6	TRBD1	CASSFGQGLSFTLHF	TGTGCCAGCAGCTTTGGACAGGGTCTGTCCTTCACCCTCCACTTT
many	TRBV7-9	TRBJ2-5	-	CASSSRLGAIGTQYF	TGTGCCAGCAGTTCCCGACTAGGAGCAATCGGGACCCAGTACTTC
few	TRBV5-5	TRBJ2-1	-	CASSFSGNNEQFF	TGTGCCAGCAGCTTCTCCGGGAACAATGAGCAGTTCTTC
many	TRBV9	TRBJ1-6	TRBD1	CASSVGGTGQPTLHF	TGTGCCAGCAGCGTAGGCGGGACAGGTCAGCCCACCCTCCACTTT
many	TRBV20-1	TRBJ1-2	TRBD1	CSAPPVGTGYPNYGYTF	TGCAGTGCTCCACCGGTCGGGACAGGGTACCCTAACTATGGCTACACCTTC
many	TRBV7-2	TRBJ1-5	-	CASSYYSNQPQHF	TGTGCCAGCAGCTACTATAGCAATCAGCCCCAGCATTTT
-	TRBV12-3/TRBV12-4	TRBJ2-1	-	CASSLYRRASYNEQFF	TGTGCCAGCAGCTTGTACCGCCGCGCCTCCTACAATGAGCAGTTCTTC
many	TRBV28	TRBJ2-7	-	CASRGTFRGLSYEQYF	TGTGCCAGCAGAGGGACCTTCCGGGGACTTTCCTACGAGCAGTACTTC
few	TRBV20-1	TRBJ2-1	TRBD2	CSARVVAGGLSSYNEQFF	TGCAGTGCTAGGGTCGTAGCGGGGGGCCTGAGCTCCTACAATGAGCAGTTCTTC
few	TRBV29-1	TRBJ1-2	-	CSVETRTGDYGYTF	TGCAGCGTCGAGACACGCACCGGGGACTATGGCTACACCTTC